This T cell receptor beta chain was captured by sequencing in a study of blood T cells in healthy people across ages. This CDR3 is 16 amino acids long. V was clipped by 3 bases and J by 4 bases; unmatched bases: 9. A sample-barcoded 5' primer and a J-beta primer mix were used in a second PCR of about 7 to 12 cycles. MiXCR, applied by TCRdb to the 5' RACE reads, yields one record per CDR3 protein. The table lists roughly 570,000 distinct CDR3 sequences, 27% of them singletons. Total RNA was isolated from each sample in quantities of at least 6 micrograms. J is TRBJ1-2 and V is TRBV12-3 or TRBV12-4; TRBD1 agrees at 9 bases. Sequencing was performed on blood. This TCR came from a woman in her seventies in good health. The CDR3 sequence: CASSFPGTGLIYGYTF. CDR3 coding DNA: TGTGCCAGCAGTTTCCCAGGGACAGGGCTAATCTATGGCTACACCTTC.